This T cell receptor (beta chain) emerged from a study of T cell repertoires in cytomegalovirus infection. Turning to the study itself: Public TCR beta signature analysis indicated the presence of both CMV infection and matching HLA type. General study findings and limits: Clonotypes of TCR beta that were HLA-C-restricted and CMV-specific dominated the ex vivo response.

This clonotype was recorded many times. Its target is not known. Via MiXCR, TCRdb re-called the reads, giving one row per CDR3 protein. The profile shows around 170,000 distinct CDR3 sequences, over 13% of them singletons. The CDR3 covers 13 residues. Germline CDR1 SGHTA, CDR2 FQGNSA. Trimming removed 2 bases from V and 7 bases from J, with 9 bases in between. The sequencing sample was made of PBMCs. The rearrangement uses TRBV7-2 and TRBJ1-5, with no clear D. The sequence was collected from a human donor in good health (CMV status not recorded). Some clones in this sample may be carry-over from other donors' samples. CDR3 amino acids: CASSLFGIQPQHF. The CDR3 DNA follows: TGTGCCAGCAGCTTATTCGGGATACAGCCCCAGCATTTT. Supplemented by reference TRBV7-2 and TRBJ1-5, the full variable domain reads GAGVSQSPSNKVTEKGKDVELRCDPISGHTALYWYRQSLGQGLEFLIYFQGNSAPDKSGLPSDRFSAERTGGSVSTLTIQRTQQEDSAVYLCASSLFGIQPQHFGDGTRLSIL.